This T cell receptor (beta chain) comes out of a study of monozygotic twins with inflammatory bowel disease. Points from the study as a whole: Nothing supported a single strong signal or clonotype that was associated with IBD. Twins with IBD had fewer clonotypes in common with others than healthy twins, particularly during disease activity.

As concerns this clonotype: Antigen specificity is unknown.

CDR3 size: 17 residues. Germline V gene lookup returns CDR1 SGHTA and CDR2 FQGTGA. TCRdb re-called the 5' RACE reads and catalogs CDR3 proteins one per entry, DNA excluded. There are more than 95,000 distinct CDR3 sequences in the sample, with more than 1.5% held by the top ten. The chain combines TRBV7-3 with TRBJ2-3; TCRdb's D call of TRBD2 is untestable without DNA. The source material was blood. This TCR was recovered from a human donor with ulcerative colitis or Crohn's disease, or a healthy co-twin of an affected twin (not recorded which). This CDR3 is CASSLTVAGGRTDTQYF.